A single sample gave rise to the 19 T cell receptor beta chains below, sequenced in a study of cytomegalovirus exposure and HLA in healthy donors. The primer mix had 60 Vbeta and 13 Jbeta primers. The table came from immunoSEQ multiplex PCR; TCRdb's copy has only in-frame clones and leaves some out. The sample carries about 70,000 clones, around two thirds recorded once. The source material was PBMCs. The source of these receptors is a human donor in good health.

This chain connects TRBV13 to TRBJ2-7; tentative D call: TRBD2 (6 bases). V was clipped by 0 bases and J by 7 bases, with 19 bases between them. CDR3 length: 16 residues. Germline loops: CDR1 PRHDT, CDR2 FYEKMQ (reference sequence). Here the CDR3 reads CASSLGTSSEKGEQYF. The DNA of the CDR3 is TGTGCCAGCAGCTTAGGCACCTCTAGCGAAAAGGGAGAGCAGTACTTC.

The chain uses TRBV23-1 and TRBJ2-5; possibly TRBD2 for D (5 bases). TRBV23-1 qualifies as an ORF whose function is uncertain. CDR3 length: 23 amino acids. V dropped 3 bases and J dropped 1 base, with 36 bases sitting between them. This CDR3 is CASSHPGLRRGLPYPATQETQYF. CDR3 nucleotide sequence: TGCGCCAGCAGTCACCCTGGACTGCGGAGAGGCCTTCCGTATCCGGCTACCCAAGAGACCCAGTACTTC.

The chain carries TRBV10-3 and TRBJ1-1; 7 bases are shared with TRBD1. The CDR3 runs 16 residues. V dropped 0 bases and J dropped 5; count of bases not matched to a gene: 9. The V gene's germline CDR1 is ENHRY and CDR2 SYGVKD. CDR3 DNA sequence: TGTGCCATCAGTGAGTCGGAGGGACAGTTCACTACTGAAGCTTTCTTT. Residues: CAISESEGQFTTEAFF.

V usage is TRBV11-2 and J usage is TRBJ1-5; the D is unclear. Trimming took 3 bases from V and 1 from J, leaving 4 bases between them. CDR1 SGHAT and CDR2 FQNNGV come from the germline V gene. The CDR3 consists of 13 residues. The CDR3 loop reads CASSLGSNQPQHF. CDR3 nucleotide sequence: TGTGCCAGCAGCTTGGGCAGCAATCAGCCCCAGCATTTT.

This clone turned up a few times. The chain is built from TRBV6-5 and TRBJ2-1, with a weak D call TRBD2 (6 bases). The CDR3 is 13 amino acids. Germline-derived CDR1 and CDR2 are MNHEY and SVGAGI. V lost 6 bases and J lost 4, with 10 bases in between. Here the CDR3 reads CASSPREYNEQFF. In DNA, the CDR3 is TGTGCCAGCAGCCCTCGGGAGTACAATGAGCAGTTCTTC.

The J gene is TRBJ2-2, the V gene TRBV6-6, with TRBD1 identical over 7 bases. V shed 6 bases, J shed 4 bases, and the junction held 8 bases outside the gene matches. The CDR3 consists of 15 residues. Germline V CDR1 and CDR2: MNHNY, SVGAGI (reference sequence). The CDR3 is CASSPRDRPTGELFF. Written as DNA, the CDR3 is TGTGCCAGCAGCCCCAGGGACAGACCCACCGGGGAGCTGTTTTTT.

The rearrangement joins TRBV6-5 to TRBJ2-5; 7 nucleotides align to TRBD1. The CDR3 has 15 amino acids. V shed 3 bases, J shed 5 bases, and the junction held 9 bases outside the gene matches. CDR1 and CDR2 from the germline V gene are MNHEY and SVGAGI. CDR3 DNA: TGTGCCAGCAGTTATATCGCCGGGACAGAGGAGACCCAGTACTTC. Translation gives CASSYIAGTEETQYF.

This clone was picked up one time. This chain uses TRBV6-1 with TRBJ2-1; 7 bases line up with TRBD2. Trimming removed 1 base from V and 12 bases from J; junction bases left unmatched: 12. The CDR3 totals 15 residues. Germline loops: CDR1 MNHNS, CDR2 SASEGT. CDR3 residues: CASSEELGLQRRQFF. The CDR3 DNA follows: TGTGCCAGCAGTGAAGAATTGGGACTACAGCGGCGGCAGTTCTTC.

The chain has TRBV4-1 and TRBJ1-4; a possible D gene is TRBD1 (5 bases). The CDR3 contains 15 residues. From germline, CDR1 is MGHRA and CDR2 YSYEKL. Deletions cut 4 bases from V and 8 bases from J, with 17 bases between. The DNA of the CDR3 is TGCGCCAGCAGCCTCCACGGGGGGTCTAGGGAAAAACTGTTTTTT. Its protein product is CASSLHGGSREKLFF.

This clone was seen just once. The chain links TRBV9 to TRBJ1-5; TRBD1 matches at 7 bases. V dropped 4 bases and J dropped 2; count of bases not matched to a gene: 3. CDR1 and CDR2 (germline): SGDLS, YYNGEE. The CDR3 has 14 amino acids. The CDR3 region is CASSFGQGNQPQHF. CDR3 sequence (DNA): TGTGCCAGCAGCTTCGGACAGGGCAATCAGCCCCAGCATTTT.

The chain links TRBV29-1 to TRBJ1-5, with D unclear. The CDR3 length is 10 residues. Per the germline V gene, CDR1 is SQVTM and CDR2 is ANQGSEA. Deletions cut 4 bases from V and 5 bases from J, with 3 bases between. CDR3 region: CSVGDQPQHF. CDR3 bases: TGCAGCGTTGGAGATCAGCCCCAGCATTTT.

The chain recombines TRBV6-6 with TRBJ2-7, with D perhaps matching TRBD2 (6 bases). Germline V lookup: CDR1 MNHNY, CDR2 SVGAGI (reference sequence). This CDR3 region has 11 residues. Trimming pared 6 bases from V and 7 bases from J, leaving 10 bases between. The CDR3 protein is CASSSGREQYF. CDR3 sequence (DNA): TGTGCCAGCAGCTCGGGGAGGGAGCAGTACTTC.

The chain combines TRBV5-1 with TRBJ2-7; D is possibly TRBD2 (6 bases). This CDR3 spans 16 amino acids. V was shortened by 7 bases and J by 2 bases, with 22 bases between the two germline ends. Looked up from germline, CDR1 is SGHRS and CDR2 is YFSETQ. CDR3 DNA sequence: TGCGCCAGCTCACTGGTGACCGGGACTCCTGCCTACGAGCAGTACTTC. This codes for CASSLVTGTPAYEQYF.

This CDR3 is CATNRDSYEQYF. The CDR3 DNA reads as TGTGCCACCAACCGGGACAGCTACGAGCAGTACTTC. The chain joins TRBV28 to TRBJ2-7, with 7 bases aligning to TRBD1. Trimming at V came to 10 bases and at J to 3 bases, leaving 6 bases not matched to a gene. Germline lookup yields CDR1 MDHEN and CDR2 SYDVKM. The CDR3 spans 12 residues.

The table lists this clone with a few counts. The chain couples TRBV5-1 to TRBJ2-5, with D perhaps TRBD2 (6 bases). Germline-derived CDR1 and CDR2 are SGHRS and YFSETQ. V was cut by 2 bases and J by 5 bases, with 19 bases left in between. The CDR3 is made up of 16 amino acids. The CDR3 nucleotides read TGCGCCAGCAGCTTCACATCCGGGACTTCAGGGGAGACCCAGTACTTC. Translated: CASSFTSGTSGETQYF. Full variable domain (rest looked up from reference TRBV5-1 and TRBJ2-5): KAGVTQTPRYLIKTRGQQVTLSCSPISGHRSVSWYQQTPGQGLQFLFEYFSETQRNKGNFPGRFSGRQFSNSRSEMNVSTLELGDSALYLCASSFTSGTSGETQYFGPGTRLLVL.

This clone came up once. V and J are TRBV6-5 and TRBJ2-3; D unclear. Trimming removed 3 bases from V and 9 bases from J, with 13 bases in between. Looked up from germline, CDR1 is MNHEY and CDR2 is SVGAGI. The CDR3 covers 13 residues. CDR3 in DNA: TGTGCCAGCAGTTATCAATCGGCAGGAACGCAGTATTTT. Amino acids: CASSYQSAGTQYF.

The chain has TRBV5-1 and TRBJ2-1; no clear D gene. V lost 0 bases and J 2 bases, leaving 9 bases between the germline ends. This CDR3 comprises 15 residues. Per germline, CDR1 SGHRS and CDR2 YFSETQ. In DNA form, the CDR3 reads TGCGCCAGCAGCTTGGGAGACTCCCCCTACAATGAGCAGTTCTTC. It translates to CASSLGDSPYNEQFF. Using reference TRBV5-1 and TRBJ2-1 for the parts outside the CDR3, the full variable domain is KAGVTQTPRYLIKTRGQQVTLSCSPISGHRSVSWYQQTPGQGLQFLFEYFSETQRNKGNFPGRFSGRQFSNSRSEMNVSTLELGDSALYLCASSLGDSPYNEQFFGPGTRLTVL.

This chain links TRBV4-1 with TRBJ2-7; 9 bases match TRBD1. The CDR3 totals 15 residues. The germline CDR1 and CDR2 sequences are MGHRA and YSYEKL. V was clipped by 3 bases and J by 4 bases; unmatched bases: 7. CDR3: CASSHLQGAVYEQYF. The CDR3 coding sequence is TGCGCCAGCAGCCATTTACAGGGGGCGGTATACGAGCAGTACTTC.

This clone appeared a single time. This chain connects TRBV11-2 to TRBJ2-3, with D unresolved. Germline CDR1 reads SGHAT; CDR2 reads FQNNGV. This CDR3 contains 15 residues. V lost 5 bases and J lost 3, with 15 bases in between. The CDR3 sequence is CASSTRKTKTDTQYF. The CDR3 bases are TGTGCCAGCAGCACCCGGAAGACAAAGACAGATACGCAGTATTTT.